This T cell receptor (beta chain) is from a study of vaccination effects on CD4 cells after COVID-19. This clone was seen only a few times. The antigen is not known. Generated by immunoSEQ multiplex PCR, the TCRdb table keeps only in-frame clones and is missing some. The data show around 30,000 clones, approximately 70% seen once. Following a 10-day culture, CD4+ T cells were purified. This receptor was identified in a human donor who received a COVID-19 vaccine. The sample consisted of CD4+ T cells from PBMCs cultured without peptide, taken before COVID-19 vaccination.

CDR3 in amino acids: CASSIFGQGYDEQFF. The CDR3 bases are TGTGCCAGTAGTATATTTGGACAGGGTTATGATGAGCAGTTCTTC. The chain couples TRBV19 to TRBJ2-1, with 8 bases that match TRBD1. This CDR3 spans 15 amino acids. Losses at the gene ends were 2 bases for V and 8 bases for J; bases not matched to a gene: 8. Germline lookup yields CDR1 LNHDA and CDR2 SQIVND (reference sequence).